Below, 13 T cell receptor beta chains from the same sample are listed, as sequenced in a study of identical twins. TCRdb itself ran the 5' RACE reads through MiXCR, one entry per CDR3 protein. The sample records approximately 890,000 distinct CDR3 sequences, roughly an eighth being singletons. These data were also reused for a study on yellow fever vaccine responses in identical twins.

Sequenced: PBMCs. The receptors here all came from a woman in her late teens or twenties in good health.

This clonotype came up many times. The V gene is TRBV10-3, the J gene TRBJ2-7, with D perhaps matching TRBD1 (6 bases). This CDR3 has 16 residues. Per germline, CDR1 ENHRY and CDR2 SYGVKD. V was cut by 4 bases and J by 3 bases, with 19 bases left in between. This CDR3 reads CAISANTGKDLYEQYV. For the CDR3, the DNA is TGTGCCATCAGTGCGAACACAGGGAAGGATCTCTACGAGCAGTACGTC.

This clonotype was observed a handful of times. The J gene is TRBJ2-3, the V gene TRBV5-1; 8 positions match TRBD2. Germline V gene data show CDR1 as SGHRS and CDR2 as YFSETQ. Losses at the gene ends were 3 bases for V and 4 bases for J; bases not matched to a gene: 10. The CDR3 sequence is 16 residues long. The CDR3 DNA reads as TGCGCCAGCAGCTGGTCCGGGACTAGTTCCCCAGATACGCAGTATTTT. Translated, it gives CASSWSGTSSPDTQYF.

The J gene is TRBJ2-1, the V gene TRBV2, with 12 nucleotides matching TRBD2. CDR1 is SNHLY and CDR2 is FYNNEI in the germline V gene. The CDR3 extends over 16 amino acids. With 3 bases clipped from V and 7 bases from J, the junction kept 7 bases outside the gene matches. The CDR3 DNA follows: TGTGCCAGCAGTGATCGGGGACTAGCGGGTTTAAATGAGCAGTTCTTC. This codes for CASSDRGLAGLNEQFF.

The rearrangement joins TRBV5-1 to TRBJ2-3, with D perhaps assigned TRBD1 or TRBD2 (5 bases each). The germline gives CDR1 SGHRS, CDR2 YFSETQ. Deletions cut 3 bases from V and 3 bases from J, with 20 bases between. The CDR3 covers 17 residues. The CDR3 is CASSSRAGTQGTDTQYF. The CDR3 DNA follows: TGCGCCAGCAGCTCACGAGCCGGGACGCAAGGAACAGATACGCAGTATTTT.

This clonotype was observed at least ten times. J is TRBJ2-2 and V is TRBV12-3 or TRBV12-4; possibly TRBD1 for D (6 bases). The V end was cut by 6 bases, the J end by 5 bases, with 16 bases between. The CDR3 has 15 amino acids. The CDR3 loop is CASSPSFTGTGELFF. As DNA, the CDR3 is TGTGCCAGCAGCCCCTCTTTTACAGGGACCGGGGAGCTGTTTTTT.

This chain's CDR3 is CASSQVMGHGQIKNSPLHF. The CDR3 nucleotides read TGCGCCAGCAGCCAAGTGATGGGGCATGGACAGATCAAGAATTCACCCCTCCACTTT. This chain uses TRBV4-1 with TRBJ1-6, with D possibly TRBD1 on 6 matching bases. V was cut by 1 base and J by 7 bases, with 23 bases left in between. Looked up from germline, CDR1 is MGHRA and CDR2 is YSYEKL. CDR3 length: 19 amino acids.

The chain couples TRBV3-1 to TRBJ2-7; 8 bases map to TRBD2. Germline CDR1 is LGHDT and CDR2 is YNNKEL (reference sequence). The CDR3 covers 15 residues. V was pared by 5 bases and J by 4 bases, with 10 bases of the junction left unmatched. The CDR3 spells CASSYSGTRPYEQYF. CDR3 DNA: TGTGCCAGCAGCTACTCCGGGACTAGGCCTTACGAGCAGTACTTC.

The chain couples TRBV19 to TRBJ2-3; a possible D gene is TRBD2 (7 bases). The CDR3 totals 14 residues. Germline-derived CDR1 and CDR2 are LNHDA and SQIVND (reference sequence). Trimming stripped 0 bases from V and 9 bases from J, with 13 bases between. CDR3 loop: CASSIELQGGTQYF. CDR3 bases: TGTGCCAGTAGTATAGAACTACAGGGAGGGACGCAGTATTTT.

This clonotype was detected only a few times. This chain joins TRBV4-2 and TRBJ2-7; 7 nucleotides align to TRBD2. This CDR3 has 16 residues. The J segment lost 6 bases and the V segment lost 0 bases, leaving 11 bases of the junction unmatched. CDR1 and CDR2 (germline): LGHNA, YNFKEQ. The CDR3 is CASSQDGGLGFGEQYF. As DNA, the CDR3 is TGTGCCAGCAGCCAAGATGGTGGACTAGGGTTCGGCGAGCAGTACTTC.

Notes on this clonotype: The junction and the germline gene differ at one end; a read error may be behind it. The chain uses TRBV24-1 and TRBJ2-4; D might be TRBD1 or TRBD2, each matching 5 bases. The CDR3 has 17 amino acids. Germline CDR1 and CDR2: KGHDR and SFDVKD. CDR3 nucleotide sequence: TGTGCCACCAGTGATTCGGGGCATTATGAGGGCAAAAACGTTCAGTACTTC. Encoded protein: CATSDSGHYEGKNVQYF.

The CDR3 is CASSDSNTIYF. In DNA form, the CDR3 reads TGCGCCAGCAGCGATTCGAACACCATATATTTT. The chain uses TRBV5-1 and TRBJ1-3; D unresolved. Germline V gives CDR1 SGHRS, CDR2 YFSETQ. CDR3 size: 11 residues. The V end was cut by 4 bases, the J end by 7 bases, with 6 bases between.

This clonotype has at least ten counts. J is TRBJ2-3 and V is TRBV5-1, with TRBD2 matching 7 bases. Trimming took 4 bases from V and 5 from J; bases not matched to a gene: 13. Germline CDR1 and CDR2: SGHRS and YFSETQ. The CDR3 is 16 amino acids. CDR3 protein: CASSDDSPGGGDTQYF. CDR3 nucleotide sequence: TGCGCCAGCAGCGACGATTCACCGGGAGGAGGAGATACGCAGTATTTT.

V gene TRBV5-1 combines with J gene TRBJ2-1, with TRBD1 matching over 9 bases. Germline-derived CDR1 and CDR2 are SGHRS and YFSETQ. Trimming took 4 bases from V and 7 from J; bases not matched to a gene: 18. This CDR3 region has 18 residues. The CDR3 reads CASSPLGFTGQGMNEQFF. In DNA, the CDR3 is TGCGCCAGCAGCCCTCTTGGGTTTACGGGACAGGGCATGAATGAGCAGTTCTTC.